This T cell receptor (beta chain) was retrieved from a study of blood T cell repertoires in COVID-19. Study-level background: Acute and convalescent COVID-19 specimens originated in the United States, Italy and Spain. The analysed material was cDNA or gDNA that came from T cells, B-cell-depleted T cells, or PBMCs.

Assay: immunoSEQ multiplex PCR; the TCRdb copy retains only in-frame clones and omits some. The repertoire has over 200,000 clones, roughly 85% of them found once; the top ten carry roughly a sixth. The V end lost 6 bases, the J end lost 4 bases, and 13 bases lay between the germline ends. The CDR3 covers 14 residues. The germline CDR1 and CDR2 sequences are WSHSY and SAAADI. Clinical histories supplied by participants themselves formed the basis of cohort assignment. This receptor was identified in a man in his forties who had recovered from COVID-19. Sequencing was carried out using PBMCs or T cells enriched from blood (not recorded which). The chain is built from TRBV10-2 and TRBJ1-5; a weak D match, TRBD1 (5 bases). The CDR3 protein is CASSRVQDNQPQHF. CDR3 nucleotide sequence: TGCGCCAGCAGCCGAGTACAGGATAATCAGCCCCAGCATTTT.